This is a list of T cell receptor beta chains from one sample in a study of T cell repertoires in cytomegalovirus infection. A single record per CDR3 protein comes from TCRdb applying MiXCR to the reads. In the table there are some 700,000 distinct CDR3 sequences, roughly 33% of which are singletons. These receptors are not linked to any known antigen. The sample was cultured PBMCs, taken from culture after CMV antigen stimulation. The source is a human donor in good health (CMV status not recorded). Some clones in this sample may be carry-over from other donors' samples. Each CDR3 is given with its conserved first and last residue. A D gene is named only where the DNA matches it firmly. Some rows mark clone size as missing; the rest say once, few, many or name a class of expanded clone.

J	size	V	D	DNA	CDR3
TRBJ2-6	-	TRBV7-6	TRBD1	TGTGCCAGCAGCTCAGGGACAGGGTACCGCTCTGGGGCCAACGTCCTGACTTTC	CASSSGTGYRSGANVLTF
TRBJ2-7	-	TRBV20-1	-	TGCAGTGCTAGACACATAGGAGAGCAGTACTTC	CSARHIGEQYF
TRBJ1-6	few	TRBV4-1	-	TGCGCCAGCAGCCAAGAGTTTGCGAGCTCCTATAATTCACCCCTCCACTTT	CASSQEFASSYNSPLHF
TRBJ2-2	few	TRBV11-3	-	TGTGCCAGCAGCTTAGACAACACCGGGGAGCTGTTTTTT	CASSLDNTGELFF
TRBJ2-7	-	TRBV6-5	TRBD2	TGTGCCAGCAGTTACCCTAGCCCCACTAGCGGGGGCGTGGTGGGCTCCTACGAGCAGTACTTC	CASSYPSPTSGGVVGSYEQYF
TRBJ2-7	-	TRBV6-1	-	TGTGCCAGCAGTGAGATTGGGGCGACCTACGAGCAGTACTTC	CASSEIGATYEQYF
TRBJ2-1	once	TRBV6-1	-	TGTGCCACCGTCTCTGGCCCTGAGCAGTTCTTC	CATVSGPEQFF
TRBJ2-5	few	TRBV2	TRBD1	TGTGCCAGCGAGGAGACAGGGATGGAGACCCAGTACTTC	CASEETGMETQYF
TRBJ2-5	-	TRBV6-2/TRBV6-3	-	TGTGCCAGCAGTTACTCGAGGGTTGACAGGAAAGAGACCCAGTACTTC	CASSYSRVDRKETQYF
TRBJ2-5	-	TRBV7-2	-	TGTGCCAGCAGCCTGTACGGGTGGCGAGGAGAGACCCAGTACTTC	CASSLYGWRGETQYF
TRBJ2-1	many	TRBV7-8	TRBD2	TGTGCCAGCAGCTTAGTGGGGGGAGGGCTCGATGAGCAGTTCTTC	CASSLVGGGLDEQFF
TRBJ2-7	-	TRBV7-9	-	TGTGCCAGCACCACTGCCTACGAGCAGTACTTC	CASTTAYEQYF
TRBJ2-7	-	TRBV7-2	TRBD1	TGTGCCAGCAGCCCCTTCGCGGGACAGGACTACGAGCAGTACTTC	CASSPFAGQDYEQYF
TRBJ2-7	-	TRBV7-9	-	TGTGCCAGCAGCTGGACGGGACCGGACTACGAGCAGTACTTC	CASSWTGPDYEQYF
TRBJ2-2	-	TRBV2	-	TGTGCCAGCAGTGAAGTCGGGGTTATCACCGGGGAGCTGTTTTTT	CASSEVGVITGELFF
TRBJ1-6	few	TRBV20-1	-	TGCAGTGCTAGCCCGGGGGCGCCCTATAATTCACCCCTCCACTTT	CSASPGAPYNSPLHF
TRBJ2-7	few	TRBV11-1	-	TGTGCCAGCAGTTTTCTCGGGGTGAGAAGCTACGAGCAGTACTTC	CASSFLGVRSYEQYF
TRBJ1-5	few	TRBV7-9	TRBD1	TGTGCCAGCAGGCACACAGGGGAGAATCAGCCCCAGCATTTT	CASRHTGENQPQHF
TRBJ1-1	-	TRBV5-4	TRBD1	TGTGCCAGCAGCTTCAATCAGGGGGTCACTGAAGCTTTCTTT	CASSFNQGVTEAFF
TRBJ2-3	-	TRBV11-1	TRBD1	TGTGCCAGCAGTTTTTCGGGACAGGGCGCAGATACGCAGTATTTT	CASSFSGQGADTQYF
TRBJ2-3	-	TRBV15	TRBD2	TGTGCCACCAGCAGCGGTCTAGCGGGAGAGCCGGCAGATACGCAGTATTTT	CATSSGLAGEPADTQYF
TRBJ2-7	-	TRBV20-1	-	TGCAGTGCTAGTCGAGGGGGCTCCTACGAGCAGTACTTC	CSASRGGSYEQYF
TRBJ1-5	-	TRBV2	TRBD1	TGTGCCAGCAGTGGGGACAGGGAACGGATTTGGGATCAGCCCCAGCATTTT	CASSGDRERIWDQPQHF
TRBJ2-5	-	TRBV5-4	TRBD2	TGTGCCGGGGAGGCGGGAGAAGAGACCCAGTACTTC	CAGEAGEETQYF
TRBJ1-4	few	TRBV7-9	TRBD1	TGTGCCAGCAGCTTACTGGGACAGGGTAAAGAAAAACTGTTTTTT	CASSLLGQGKEKLFF
TRBJ2-3	few	TRBV5-4	TRBD2	TGTGCCAGCAGCTCTACTAGCGGGGGCACAGATACGCAGTATTTT	CASSSTSGGTDTQYF
TRBJ2-1	-	TRBV20-1	TRBD2	TGCAGTGCTAGAAACGACCGGCCTAGCGGGAAAAATGAGCAGTTCTTC	CSARNDRPSGKNEQFF
TRBJ2-7	few	TRBV10-3	TRBD1	TGTGCCATCAACCAGGGACAGGTGTTTGAGCAGTACTTC	CAINQGQVFEQYF
TRBJ2-5	many	TRBV7-2	-	TGTGCCAGCAGCCCAGTGGGACGGTCCTCAGCTAAAGAGACCCAGTACTTC	CASSPVGRSSAKETQYF
TRBJ1-6	few	TRBV7-8	-	TGTGCCAGCAGCTTAGAGGACCATTCACCCCTCCACTTT	CASSLEDHSPLHF
TRBJ2-1	many	TRBV7-2	TRBD1	TGTGCCAGCAGCGAGACAGGGGCAAGCTCCTACAATGAGCAGTTCTTC	CASSETGASSYNEQFF
TRBJ1-6	many	TRBV7-2	-	TGTGCCAGCAGCCTCAGGGTACCGGGTTCACCCCTCCACTTT	CASSLRVPGSPLHF
TRBJ2-1	-	TRBV7-2	TRBD2	TGTGCCAGCAGCCTACTAGCGGGAGGGGGGACAGGGTACAATGAGCAGTTCTTC	CASSLLAGGGTGYNEQFF
TRBJ2-7	few	TRBV5-1	-	TGCGCCAGCAGCCCGGACAGCACTCTCTACGAGCAGTACTTC	CASSPDSTLYEQYF
TRBJ2-5	few	TRBV28	TRBD2	TGTGCCAGCAGTTCGCTGGCGGGGGGTTCGGAGACCCAGTACTTC	CASSSLAGGSETQYF
TRBJ1-5	-	TRBV28	-	TGTGCCAGCGGTCAGGGTGGGGGATTAAGCAATCAGCCCCAGCATTTT	CASGQGGGLSNQPQHF
TRBJ2-3	-	TRBV5-1	-	TGCGCCAGCAGCTTGGGAATTAGCGGAGAGGATACGCAGTATTTT	CASSLGISGEDTQYF
TRBJ2-7	-	TRBV7-6	TRBD2	TGTGCCAGCAGTGGCGGGAGATCCTACGAGCAGTACTTC	CASSGGRSYEQYF
TRBJ2-7	-	TRBV7-9	-	TGTGCCAGCAGACCACCTAGTCCCGAGCAGTACTTC	CASRPPSPEQYF
TRBJ2-3	many	TRBV6-2/TRBV6-3	TRBD1	TGTGCCAGCAGGACAGGGGCCACAGATACGCAGTATTTT	CASRTGATDTQYF
TRBJ1-1	-	TRBV3-1	-	TGTGCCAGCAGCCAAGAAGGGCGGGTATCAGCTTTCTTT	CASSQEGRVSAFF
TRBJ2-7	many	TRBV7-2	-	TGTGCCAGCAGCTCCACCGACGGACTCGCTTACGAGCAGTACTTC	CASSSTDGLAYEQYF
TRBJ1-1	-	TRBV7-6	-	TGTGCCAGCAGCATCCATCAGGGGTACACTGAAGCTTTCTTT	CASSIHQGYTEAFF
TRBJ1-1	few	TRBV7-2	TRBD1	TGTGCCAGCAGCTTAGGTCAGGGGGAGGGAAAAGCTTTCTTT	CASSLGQGEGKAFF
TRBJ2-5	-	TRBV19	-	TGTGCAACTTCCTCTAGCGTCTCTATAGAGACCCAGTACTTC	CATSSSVSIETQYF
TRBJ2-5	-	TRBV11-2	-	TGTGCCAGCCTCGGGGAGACCCAGTACTTC	CASLGETQYF
TRBJ1-1	-	TRBV29-1	-	TGCAGCGTGAGGGGGTCAGTGACTGAAGCTTTCTTT	CSVRGSVTEAFF
TRBJ1-5	-	TRBV12-3/TRBV12-4	-	TGTGCCAGCAGTTTTGGGCAGGTAGGCCAGCCCCAGCATTTT	CASSFGQVGQPQHF
TRBJ1-2	-	TRBV10-3	TRBD1	TGTGCCATCAGTGGGTCAGCAGGGGGAGGCTACACCTTC	CAISGSAGGGYTF
TRBJ1-6	many	TRBV7-2	-	TGTGCCAGCAGCACCCAGGGGAATTCACCCCTCCACTTT	CASSTQGNSPLHF
TRBJ2-1	many	TRBV7-2	TRBD2	TGTGCCAGCAGCTTAGTAGGGACTAGCGGGAGGAATGAGCAGTTCTTC	CASSLVGTSGRNEQFF
TRBJ2-3	-	TRBV6-6	TRBD2	TGTGCCAGCAGTTTAGCGGGAAGACTTGGAGATACGCAGTATTTT	CASSLAGRLGDTQYF
TRBJ2-1	-	TRBV6-1	-	TGTGCCAGCGCGGCGGGCCACTACAATGAGCAGTTCTTC	CASAAGHYNEQFF
TRBJ2-7	few	TRBV5-1	-	TGCGCCAGCAGCGAGGGCCCCGGCGGGTACGAGCAGTACTTC	CASSEGPGGYEQYF